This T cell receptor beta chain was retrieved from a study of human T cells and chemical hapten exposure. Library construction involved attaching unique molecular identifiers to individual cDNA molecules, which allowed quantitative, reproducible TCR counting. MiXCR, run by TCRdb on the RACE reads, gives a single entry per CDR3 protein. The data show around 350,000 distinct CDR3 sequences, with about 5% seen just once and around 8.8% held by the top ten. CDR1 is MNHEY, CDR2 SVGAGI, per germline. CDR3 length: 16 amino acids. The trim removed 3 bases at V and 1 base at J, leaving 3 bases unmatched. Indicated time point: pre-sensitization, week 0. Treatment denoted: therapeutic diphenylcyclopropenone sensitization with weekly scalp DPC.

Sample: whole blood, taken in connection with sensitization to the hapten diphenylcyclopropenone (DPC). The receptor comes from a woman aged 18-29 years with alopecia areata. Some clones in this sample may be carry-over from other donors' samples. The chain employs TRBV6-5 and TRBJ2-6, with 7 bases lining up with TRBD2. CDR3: CASSYWGGSGANVLTF. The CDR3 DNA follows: TGTGCCAGCAGTTATTGGGGAGGGTCTGGGGCCAACGTCCTGACTTTC.